Below, 4 T cell receptor beta chains from the same sample are listed, as sequenced in a study of blood T cell repertoires in COVID-19. The data were produced by immunoSEQ multiplex PCR, yet TCRdb's version contains in-frame clones alone and is incomplete. This table has roughly 200,000 clones, more than 75% appearing once. What was sequenced was PBMCs or T cells enriched from blood (not recorded which). The receptors stem from a man in his forties with acute COVID-19.

The chain is built from TRBV10-2 and TRBJ1-5; unclear D gene. The CDR3 has 13 amino acids. V was cut by 10 bases and J by 4 bases, with 14 bases left in between. Germline values: CDR1 WSHSY, CDR2 SAAADI. The CDR3 coding sequence is TGCGCCACAAGATGGGCAAGGAATCAGCCCCAGCATTTT. This sequence encodes CATRWARNQPQHF.

The chain is built from TRBV7-9 and TRBJ2-5, with TRBD2 matching 13 bases. The germline CDR1 and CDR2 sequences are SEHNR and FQNEAQ (reference sequence). The ends lost 1 base at V and 1 base at J; junction bases unmatched: 0. The CDR3 runs to 16 residues. The CDR3: CASSLGLAGGQETQYF. CDR3 DNA: TGTGCCAGCAGCTTAGGACTAGCGGGAGGCCAAGAGACCCAGTACTTC.

This sequence joins TRBV6-5 and TRBJ2-7, with TRBD2 matching 10 bases. The ends lost 7 bases at V and 4 bases at J; junction bases unmatched: 10. CDR3 length equals 15 residues. CDR1 is MNHEY, CDR2 SVGAGI, per germline. The CDR3 loop reads CASTIKPGLAYEQYF. The CDR3 DNA reads TGTGCCAGCACCATCAAACCGGGACTAGCGTACGAGCAGTACTTC.

The J gene is TRBJ2-1, the V gene TRBV28, with 9 bases that match TRBD2. Germline V lookup: CDR1 MDHEN, CDR2 SYDVKM. The CDR3 covers 15 residues. The trim removed 0 bases at V and 4 bases at J, leaving 1 base unmatched. This CDR3 reads CASSLWTSGYNEQFF. The CDR3 DNA is TGTGCCAGCAGTTTATGGACTAGCGGTTACAATGAGCAGTTCTTC.